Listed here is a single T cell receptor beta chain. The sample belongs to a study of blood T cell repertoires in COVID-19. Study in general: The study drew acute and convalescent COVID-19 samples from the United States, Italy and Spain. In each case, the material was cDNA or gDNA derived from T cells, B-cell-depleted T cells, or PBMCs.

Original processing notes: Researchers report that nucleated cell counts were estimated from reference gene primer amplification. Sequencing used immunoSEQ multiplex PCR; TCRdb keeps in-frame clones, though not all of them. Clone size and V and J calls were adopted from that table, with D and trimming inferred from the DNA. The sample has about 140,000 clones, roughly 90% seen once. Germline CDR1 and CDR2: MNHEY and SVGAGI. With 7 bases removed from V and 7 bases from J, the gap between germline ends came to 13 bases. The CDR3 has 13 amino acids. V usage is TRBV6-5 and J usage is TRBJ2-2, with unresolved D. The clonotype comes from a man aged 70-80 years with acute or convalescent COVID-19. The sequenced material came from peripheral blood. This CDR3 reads CASKIEESGELFF. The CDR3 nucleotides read TGTGCCAGCAAGATTGAGGAAAGCGGGGAGCTGTTTTTT.